A single sample is the source of the 12 T cell receptor beta chains below, sequenced in a study of T cells after yellow fever vaccination. TCRdb re-analysed the 5' RACE reads in MiXCR, keeping a single row per CDR3 protein. Altogether about 4,800 distinct CDR3 sequences are present, under 10% being singletons, with the ten largest covering approximately 1.5%. The source material was PBMCs, either bulk or a sorted T-cell subset (CD4+, CD8+, memory, or dextramer-sorted; not recorded which), sampled 15 days after the yellow fever booster vaccination. These receptors originate from a young man who received the YFV17D yellow fever vaccine.

For the CDR3, the DNA is TGCAGCGCCGGGGGGGGTAGCGGGAGTCCCGGGGAGCTGTTTTTT. Amino acids: CSAGGGSGSPGELFF. The V call is TRBV29-1, the J call TRBJ2-2; TRBD2 matches 9 bases. Looked up from germline, CDR1 is SQVTM and CDR2 is ANQGSEA. CDR3 size: 15 residues. V lost 7 bases to trimming and J lost 6 bases; unmatched junction nucleotides: 12.

This clonotype ranks as medium-sized. The rearrangement uses TRBV20-1 and TRBJ2-1; 7 bases align to TRBD2. This CDR3 contains 13 residues. Germline V gene sequence: CDR1 DFQATT, CDR2 SNEGSKA (reference sequence). The junction had 2 bases not matched to a gene; V was cut back by 3 bases and J by 3 bases. CDR3 in amino acids: CSARASGYNEQFF. CDR3 sequence (DNA): TGCAGTGCTAGGGCTAGCGGCTACAATGAGCAGTTCTTC.

Judged by abundance, this clonotype is medium-sized. This chain connects TRBV30 to TRBJ2-7; possibly TRBD2 for D (5 bases). Trimming took 4 bases from V and 2 from J, leaving 15 bases between them. The CDR3 spans 14 residues. CDR1 and CDR2 from the germline V gene are GTSNPN and SVGIG (reference sequence). The CDR3, as DNA: TGTGCCTGGAAACTAGGCGACGGTCCCTACGAGCAGTACTTC. This codes for CAWKLGDGPYEQYF.

This clonotype is medium-sized by share. The rearrangement uses TRBV5-1 and TRBJ1-1, with 7 bases fitting TRBD1. This CDR3 spans 15 amino acids. Germline CDR1 is SGHRS and CDR2 is YFSETQ. With 4 bases clipped from V and 1 base from J, the junction kept 7 bases outside the gene matches. The CDR3: CASSPTGAPNTEAFF. CDR3 nucleotide sequence: TGCGCCAGCAGCCCCACAGGGGCGCCGAACACTGAAGCTTTCTTT.

Sample share makes this clonotype medium-sized. The chain is built from TRBV7-7 and TRBJ2-5, with 7 bases identical to TRBD1. Germline V CDR1 and CDR2: SSHAT, FNYEAQ (reference sequence). The V gene end was trimmed by 5 bases and the J gene end by 5 bases; junction bases not matched to a gene: 8. The CDR3 spans 14 residues. The CDR3: CASSAGTAIETQYF. The CDR3 DNA reads as TGTGCCAGCAGCGCCGGGACAGCCATTGAGACCCAGTACTTC.

This clonotype was observed many times. The chain carries TRBV28 and TRBJ2-2, with D uncertain. V gave up 8 bases and J gave up 5 bases, with 12 bases separating them. From germline, CDR1 is MDHEN and CDR2 SYDVKM. The CDR3 is 13 amino acids. The CDR3 spells CASGTEGTGELFF. In DNA, the CDR3 is TGTGCCAGCGGAACTGAAGGGACCGGGGAGCTGTTTTTT.

This clonotype is categorized as medium-sized. V and J are TRBV29-1 and TRBJ2-1; D is unclear. The germline V gene has CDR1 SQVTM and CDR2 ANQGSEA. The CDR3 runs to 13 residues. The V end lost 4 bases, the J end lost 0 bases, and 7 bases lay between the germline ends. The chain's CDR3 is CSVVLFSYNEQFF. The CDR3 region has the DNA TGCAGCGTTGTCCTTTTCTCCTACAATGAGCAGTTCTTC.

The chain employs TRBV3-1 and TRBJ1-1, with a possible D match to TRBD1 (5 bases). CDR3 length equals 15 residues. The ends were cut back, 11 bases at V and 0 bases at J, with 19 bases in the middle. Germline assignment: CDR1 LGHDT and CDR2 YNNKEL (reference sequence). The CDR3 sequence: CASTKEETVNTEAFF. The CDR3 region has the DNA TGTGCCTCCACCAAGGAAGAGACAGTGAACACTGAAGCTTTCTTT. Variable domain in full (rest from reference TRBV3-1 and TRBJ1-1): DTAVSQTPKYLVTQMGNDKSIKCEQNLGHDTMYWYKQDSKKFLKIMFSYNNKELIINETVPNRFSPKSPDKAHLNLHINSLELGDSAVYFCASTKEETVNTEAFFGQGTRLTVV.

This clonotype was picked up many times. V usage is TRBV15 and J usage is TRBJ2-5; D is uncertain. CDR3 length equals 14 residues. In germline, CDR1 is LNHNV, CDR2 YYDKDF (reference sequence). V was trimmed by 0 bases and J by 5 bases, leaving 10 bases between them. In DNA, the CDR3 is TGTGCCACCAGCAGAGAAGGGTTCACGGAGACCCAGTACTTC. Protein sequence: CATSREGFTETQYF.

This clonotype is categorized as medium-sized (0.01 to 0.1%). CDR3 nucleotides: TGCGCCAGCAGTGAGTCTCGGCTAGCGGGAGGGCTTAATGAGCAGTTCTTC. Its protein product is CASSESRLAGGLNEQFF. The rearrangement links TRBV10-1 to TRBJ2-1; 12 nucleotides align to TRBD2. Germline V CDR1 and CDR2: WNHNN, SYGVQD (reference sequence). The CDR3 has 17 residues. Trimming took 0 bases from V and 7 from J; bases not matched to a gene: 7.

By share, this clonotype counts as medium-sized. The CDR3 loop is CASSLMVAAYEQYF. In DNA, the CDR3 is TGTGCCAGCAGCCTAATGGTAGCCGCCTACGAGCAGTACTTC. The V and J genes are TRBV4-2 and TRBJ2-7, with no clear D. Trimming pared 4 bases from V and 2 bases from J, leaving 12 bases between. The CDR3 covers 14 residues. Germline V gene data show CDR1 as LGHNA and CDR2 as YNFKEQ.

This clonotype is medium-sized in the sample. V usage is TRBV12-3 or TRBV12-4 and J usage is TRBJ2-1; D is unclear. CDR3 length equals 12 residues. Trimming removed 6 bases at V and 8 bases at J, with 11 bases between. Here the CDR3 DNA reads TGTGCCAGCAGGAAAATCGACGATGAGCAGTTCTTC. This gives the protein CASRKIDDEQFF.